This T cell receptor beta chain was obtained from a study of blood T cell repertoires in COVID-19. Study overall: Specimens from acute and convalescent COVID-19 originated in the United States, Italy and Spain. T cells, B-cell-depleted T cells, or PBMCs supplied cDNA or gDNA.

This CDR3 contains 15 residues. CDR1 and CDR2 (germline): LGHNA, YSLEER. The V end was cut by 0 bases, the J end by 4 bases, with 10 bases between. Original methodology: Amplifying reference gene primers gave estimates of nucleated cell counts. Method: immunoSEQ multiplex PCR; TCRdb's copy keeps in-frame clones and lacks some. The DNA was the basis for D and trimming; V, J and clone size are from that table. Of 110,000 to 150,000 clones detected, about 89% appear once; the ten largest clones hold just under 3%. The V gene is TRBV4-3, the J gene TRBJ2-1; D gene unclear. Source material: peripheral blood. This TCR was sampled from a man aged 60 to 69 with active or convalescent COVID-19. The CDR3 region is CASSQDFQLYNEQFF. The CDR3 coding sequence is TGCGCCAGCAGCCAAGATTTCCAGTTATACAATGAGCAGTTCTTC.